This entry describes one T cell receptor (beta chain). The data are from a study of CD8+ T cells in alopecia areata. This CDR3 comprises 11 residues. Germline V gene sequence: CDR1 SQVTM, CDR2 ANQGSEA. V gave up 4 bases and J gave up 8 bases, with 9 bases separating them. Sequencing used cDNA as its template, made by extracting RNA and reverse transcribing it. Sequenced by immunoSEQ multiplex PCR; TCRdb stores in-frame clones only, minus some. The sample lists some 99,000 clones; nearly 45% were seen once. The receptor was derived from a human donor with alopecia areata. The chain has TRBV29-1 and TRBJ2-4; no reliable D call. What was sequenced was CD4+ T cells sorted from blood. The CDR3 sequence is CSVVFVDIQYF. CDR3 DNA: TGCAGCGTTGTTTTCGTGGACATTCAGTACTTC.